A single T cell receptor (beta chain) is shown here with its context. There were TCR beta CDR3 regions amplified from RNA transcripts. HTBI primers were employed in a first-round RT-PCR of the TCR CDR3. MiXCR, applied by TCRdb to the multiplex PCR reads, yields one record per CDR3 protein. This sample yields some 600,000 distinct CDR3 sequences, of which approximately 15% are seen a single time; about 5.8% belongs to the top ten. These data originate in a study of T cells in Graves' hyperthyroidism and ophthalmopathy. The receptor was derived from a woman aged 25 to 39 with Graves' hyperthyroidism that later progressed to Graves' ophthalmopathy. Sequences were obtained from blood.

CDR3 sequence: CASSSRTSLEETQYF. The CDR3 DNA reads as TGCGCCAGCAGCTCGCGGACTAGCCTCGAAGAGACCCAGTACTTC. The rearrangement joins TRBV4-3 to TRBJ2-5, with 8 bases matching TRBD2. The CDR3 extends over 15 amino acids. Germline V gene data show CDR1 as LGHNA and CDR2 as YSLEER. V was pared by 5 bases and J by 3 bases, with 8 bases of the junction left unmatched.